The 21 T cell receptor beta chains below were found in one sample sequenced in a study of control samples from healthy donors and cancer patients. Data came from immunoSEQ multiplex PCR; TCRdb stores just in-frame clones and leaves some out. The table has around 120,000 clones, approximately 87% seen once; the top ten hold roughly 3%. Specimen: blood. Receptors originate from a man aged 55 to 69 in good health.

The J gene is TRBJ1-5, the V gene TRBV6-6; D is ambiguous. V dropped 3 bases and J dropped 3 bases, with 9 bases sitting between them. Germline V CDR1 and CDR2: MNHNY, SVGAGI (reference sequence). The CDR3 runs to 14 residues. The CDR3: CASSYYPDNQPQHF. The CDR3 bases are TGTGCCAGCAGTTATTATCCGGACAATCAGCCCCAGCATTTT.

CDR3 region: CASRTQGNTIYF. The CDR3 DNA sequence: TGTGCCAGTAGAACACAGGGAAACACCATATATTTT. This chain links TRBV19 with TRBJ1-3; D unclear. CDR1 and CDR2 (germline): LNHDA, SQIVND (reference sequence). The CDR3 is 12 amino acids. Trimming left V 6 bases short and J 4 bases short, with 7 bases between.

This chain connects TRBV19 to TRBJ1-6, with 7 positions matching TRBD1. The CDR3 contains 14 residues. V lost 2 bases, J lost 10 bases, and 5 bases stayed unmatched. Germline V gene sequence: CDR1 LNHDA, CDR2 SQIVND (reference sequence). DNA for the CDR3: TGTGCCAGTAGTATAACAGGGGTTGGGTCACCCCTCCACTTT. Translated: CASSITGVGSPLHF.

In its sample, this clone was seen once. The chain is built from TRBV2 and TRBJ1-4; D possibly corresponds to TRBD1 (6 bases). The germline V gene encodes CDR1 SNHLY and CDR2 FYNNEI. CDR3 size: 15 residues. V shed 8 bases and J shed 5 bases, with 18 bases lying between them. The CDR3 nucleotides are TGTGCCAGCGACAGGATGGTTGGCGGAAATGAAAAACTGTTTTTT. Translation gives CASDRMVGGNEKLFF.

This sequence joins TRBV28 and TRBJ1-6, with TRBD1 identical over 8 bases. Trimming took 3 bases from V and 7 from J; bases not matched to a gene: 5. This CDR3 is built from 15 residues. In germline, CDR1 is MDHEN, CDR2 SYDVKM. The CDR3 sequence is CASSFRGQGNSPLHF. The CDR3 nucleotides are TGTGCCAGCAGTTTCAGGGGGCAAGGAAATTCACCCCTCCACTTT. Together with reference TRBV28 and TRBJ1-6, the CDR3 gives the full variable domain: DVKVTQSSRYLVKRTGEKVFLECVQDMDHENMFWYRQDPGLGLRLIYFSYDVKMKEKGDIPEGYSVSREKKERFSLILESASTNQTSMYLCASSFRGQGNSPLHFGNGTRLTVT.

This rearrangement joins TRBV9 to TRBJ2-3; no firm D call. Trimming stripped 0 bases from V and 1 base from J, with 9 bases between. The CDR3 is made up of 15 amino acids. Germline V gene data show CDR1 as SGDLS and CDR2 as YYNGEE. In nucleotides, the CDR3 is TGTGCCAGCAGCGTAGTTTCCTCCGGCACAGATACGCAGTATTTT. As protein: CASSVVSSGTDTQYF.

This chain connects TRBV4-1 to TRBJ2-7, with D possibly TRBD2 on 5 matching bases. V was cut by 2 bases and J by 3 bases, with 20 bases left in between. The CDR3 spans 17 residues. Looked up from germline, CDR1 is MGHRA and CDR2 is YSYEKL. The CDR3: CASSQFGFGKRLYEQYF. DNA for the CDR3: TGCGCCAGCAGCCAATTTGGGTTCGGGAAGAGGCTCTACGAGCAGTACTTC.

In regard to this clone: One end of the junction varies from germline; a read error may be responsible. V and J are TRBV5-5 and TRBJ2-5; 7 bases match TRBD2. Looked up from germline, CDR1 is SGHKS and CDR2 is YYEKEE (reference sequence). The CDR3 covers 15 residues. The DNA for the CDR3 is TGTGCCAGCAGGTTGGGAGGGTTGGAACAAGAGACCCAGTACTTC. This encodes CASRLGGLEQETQYF. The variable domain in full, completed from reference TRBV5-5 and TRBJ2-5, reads DAGVTQSPTHLIKTRGQQVTLRCSPISGHKSVSWYQQVLGQGPQFIFQYYEKEERGRGNFPDRFSARQFPNYSSELNVNALLLGDSALYLCASRLGGLEQETQYFGPGTRLLVL.

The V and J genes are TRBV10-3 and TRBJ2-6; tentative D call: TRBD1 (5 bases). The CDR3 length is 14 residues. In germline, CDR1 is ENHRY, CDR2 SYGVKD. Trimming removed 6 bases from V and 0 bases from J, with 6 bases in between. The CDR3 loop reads CAISDSSGANVLTF. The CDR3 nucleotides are TGTGCCATCAGCGACAGCTCTGGGGCCAACGTCCTGACTTTC.

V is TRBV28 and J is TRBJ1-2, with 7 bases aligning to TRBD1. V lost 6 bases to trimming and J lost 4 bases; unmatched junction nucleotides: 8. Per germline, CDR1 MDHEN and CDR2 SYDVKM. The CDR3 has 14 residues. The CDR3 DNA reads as TGTGCCAGCAGGATAGGGGGCCCTTCCTATGGCTACACCTTC. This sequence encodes CASRIGGPSYGYTF.

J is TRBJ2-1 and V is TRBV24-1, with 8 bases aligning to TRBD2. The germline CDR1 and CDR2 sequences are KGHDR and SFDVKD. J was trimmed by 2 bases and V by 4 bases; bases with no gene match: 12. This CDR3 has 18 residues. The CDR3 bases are TGTGCCACCAGTGACTCCCGGCCAAGCGGGGGAGCCTACAATGAGCAGTTCTTC. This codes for CATSDSRPSGGAYNEQFF.

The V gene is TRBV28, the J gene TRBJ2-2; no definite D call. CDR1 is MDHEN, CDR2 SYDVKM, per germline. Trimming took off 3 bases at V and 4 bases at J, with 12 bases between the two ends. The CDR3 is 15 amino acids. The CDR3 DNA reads TGTGCCAGCAGTTTTTCGGGCTTGTCCACCGGGGAGCTGTTTTTT. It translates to CASSFSGLSTGELFF.

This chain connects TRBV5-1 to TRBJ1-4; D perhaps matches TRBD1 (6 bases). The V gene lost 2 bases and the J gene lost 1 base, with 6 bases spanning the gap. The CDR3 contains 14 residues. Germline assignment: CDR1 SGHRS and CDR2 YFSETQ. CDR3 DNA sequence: TGCGCCAGCAGCTTACAGGGAACTAATGAAAAACTGTTTTTT. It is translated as CASSLQGTNEKLFF. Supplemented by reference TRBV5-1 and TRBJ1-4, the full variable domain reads KAGVTQTPRYLIKTRGQQVTLSCSPISGHRSVSWYQQTPGQGLQFLFEYFSETQRNKGNFPGRFSGRQFSNSRSEMNVSTLELGDSALYLCASSLQGTNEKLFFGSGTQLSVL.

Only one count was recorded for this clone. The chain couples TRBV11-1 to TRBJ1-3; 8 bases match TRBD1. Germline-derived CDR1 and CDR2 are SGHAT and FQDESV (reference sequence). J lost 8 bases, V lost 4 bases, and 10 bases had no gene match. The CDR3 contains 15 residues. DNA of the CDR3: TGTGCCAGCAGCTCACGTCCCGGGACAGGATACACCATATATTTT. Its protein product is CASSSRPGTGYTIYF.

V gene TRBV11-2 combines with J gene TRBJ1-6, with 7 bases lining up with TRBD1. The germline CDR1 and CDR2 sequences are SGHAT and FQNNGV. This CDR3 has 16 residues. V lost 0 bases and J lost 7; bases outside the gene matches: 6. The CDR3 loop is CASSLEPQGVNSPLHF. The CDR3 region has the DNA TGTGCCAGCAGCTTAGAGCCCCAGGGGGTCAATTCACCCCTCCACTTT.

The CDR3 is CASSPAGQGRQPQHF. The CDR3 region has the DNA TGTGCCAGCAGCCCCGCCGGACAGGGCAGGCAGCCCCAGCATTTT. The V gene is TRBV5-5, the J gene TRBJ1-5, with 8 nucleotides matching TRBD1. There are 15 residues in the CDR3. The germline CDR1 and CDR2 sequences are SGHKS and YYEKEE (reference sequence). V trimming: 4 bases; J trimming: 7 bases; junction bases outside the gene matches: 10.

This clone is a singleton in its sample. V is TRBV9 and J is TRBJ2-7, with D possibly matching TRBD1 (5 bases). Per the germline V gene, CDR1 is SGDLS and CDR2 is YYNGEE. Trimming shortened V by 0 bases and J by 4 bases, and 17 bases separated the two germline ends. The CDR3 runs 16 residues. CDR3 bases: TGTGCCAGCAGCGTAGCGGGCGGACAACCTCTTTACGAGCAGTACTTC. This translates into CASSVAGGQPLYEQYF. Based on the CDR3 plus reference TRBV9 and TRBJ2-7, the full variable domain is DSGVTQTPKHLITATGQRVTLRCSPRSGDLSVYWYQQSLDQGLQFLIQYYNGEERAKGNILERFSAQQFPDLHSELNLSSLELGDSALYFCASSVAGGQPLYEQYFGPGTRLTVT.

Written as DNA, the CDR3 is TGTGCCAGCAGCGGGGACAGAGGAAACACCATATATTTT. This translates into CASSGDRGNTIYF. The chain links TRBV6-5 to TRBJ1-3, with 7 bases aligning to TRBD1. The CDR3 is 13 residues long. Germline CDR1 MNHEY, CDR2 SVGAGI. Trimming took 6 bases from V and 4 from J; bases not matched to a gene: 3.

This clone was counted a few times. CDR3 sequence reads: CASSQGPSGGVYEQYF. CDR3 coding DNA: TGCGCCAGCAGCCAAGGTCCTAGCGGGGGGGTTTACGAGCAGTACTTC. V gene TRBV4-1 combines with J gene TRBJ2-7, with 12 bases that match TRBD2. The CDR3 consists of 16 residues. The V segment lost 1 base and the J segment 4 bases; nucleotides outside the gene matches: 5. CDR1 MGHRA and CDR2 YSYEKL come from the germline V gene.

CDR3 protein: CATSRVFTTASAMGYTF. The CDR3 region has the DNA TGTGCCACCAGCAGAGTGTTTACGACAGCTAGTGCTATGGGCTACACCTTC. This chain joins TRBV15 and TRBJ1-2, with D tentatively TRBD1 (5 bases). Germline-derived CDR1 and CDR2 are LNHNV and YYDKDF (reference sequence). The ends were cut back, 1 base at V and 8 bases at J, with 23 bases in the middle. The CDR3 spans 17 residues.

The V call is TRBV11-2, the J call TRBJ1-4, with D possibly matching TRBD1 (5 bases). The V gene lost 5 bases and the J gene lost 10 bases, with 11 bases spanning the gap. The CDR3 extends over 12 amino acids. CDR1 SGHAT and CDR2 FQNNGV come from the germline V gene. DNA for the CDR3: TGTGCCAGCAGCGAGATCGGGGGAAAACTGTTTTTT. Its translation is CASSEIGGKLFF.